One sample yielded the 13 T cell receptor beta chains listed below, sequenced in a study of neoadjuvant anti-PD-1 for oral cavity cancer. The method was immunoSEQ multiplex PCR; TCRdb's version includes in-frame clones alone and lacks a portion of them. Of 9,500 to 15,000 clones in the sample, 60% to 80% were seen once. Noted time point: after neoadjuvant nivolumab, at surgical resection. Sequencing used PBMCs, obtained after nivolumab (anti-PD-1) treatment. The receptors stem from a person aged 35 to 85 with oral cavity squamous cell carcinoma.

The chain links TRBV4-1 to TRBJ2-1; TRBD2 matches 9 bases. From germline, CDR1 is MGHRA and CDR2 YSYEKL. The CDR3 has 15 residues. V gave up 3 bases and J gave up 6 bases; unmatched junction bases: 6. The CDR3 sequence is CASSHLTSGSNEQFF. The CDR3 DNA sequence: TGCGCCAGCAGCCATTTGACTAGCGGCTCCAATGAGCAGTTCTTC.

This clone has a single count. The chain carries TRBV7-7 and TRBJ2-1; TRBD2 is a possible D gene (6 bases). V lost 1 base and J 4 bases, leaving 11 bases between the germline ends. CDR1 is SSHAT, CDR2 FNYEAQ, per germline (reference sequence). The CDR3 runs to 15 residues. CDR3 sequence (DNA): TGTGCCAGCAGCTTAGATCCAGCGGGTTACAATGAGCAGTTCTTC. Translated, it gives CASSLDPAGYNEQFF.

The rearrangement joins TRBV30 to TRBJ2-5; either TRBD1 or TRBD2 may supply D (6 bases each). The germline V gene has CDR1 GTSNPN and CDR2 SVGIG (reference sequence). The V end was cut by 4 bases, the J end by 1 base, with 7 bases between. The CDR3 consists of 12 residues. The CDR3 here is CAWKGGQETQYF. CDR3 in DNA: TGTGCCTGGAAGGGGGGCCAAGAGACCCAGTACTTC.

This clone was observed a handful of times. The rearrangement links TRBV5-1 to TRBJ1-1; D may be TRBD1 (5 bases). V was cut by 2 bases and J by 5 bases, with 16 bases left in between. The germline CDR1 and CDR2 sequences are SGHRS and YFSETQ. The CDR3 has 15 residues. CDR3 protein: CASSLAANRGTEAFF. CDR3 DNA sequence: TGCGCCAGCAGCTTAGCGGCAAACCGGGGGACTGAAGCTTTCTTT. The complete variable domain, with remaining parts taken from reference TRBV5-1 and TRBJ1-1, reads KAGVTQTPRYLIKTRGQQVTLSCSPISGHRSVSWYQQTPGQGLQFLFEYFSETQRNKGNFPGRFSGRQFSNSRSEMNVSTLELGDSALYLCASSLAANRGTEAFFGQGTRLTVV.

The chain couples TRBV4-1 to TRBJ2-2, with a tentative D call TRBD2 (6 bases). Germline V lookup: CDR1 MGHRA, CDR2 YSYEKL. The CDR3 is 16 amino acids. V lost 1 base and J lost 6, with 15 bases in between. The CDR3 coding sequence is TGCGCCAGCAGCCAAGGTCCGCGGGGTCGCGCCGGGGAGCTGTTTTTT. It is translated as CASSQGPRGRAGELFF.

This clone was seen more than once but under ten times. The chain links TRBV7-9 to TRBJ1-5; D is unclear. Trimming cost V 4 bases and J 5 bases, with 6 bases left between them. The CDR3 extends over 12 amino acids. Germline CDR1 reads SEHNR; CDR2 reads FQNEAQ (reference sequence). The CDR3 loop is CASSSEYQPQHF. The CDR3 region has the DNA TGTGCCAGCAGCTCCGAGTATCAGCCCCAGCATTTT.

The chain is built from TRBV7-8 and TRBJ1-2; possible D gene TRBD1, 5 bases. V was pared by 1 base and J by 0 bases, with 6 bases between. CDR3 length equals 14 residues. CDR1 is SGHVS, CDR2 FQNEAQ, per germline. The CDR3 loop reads CASSLGQPNYGYTF. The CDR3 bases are TGTGCCAGCAGCTTAGGACAGCCTAACTATGGCTACACCTTC.

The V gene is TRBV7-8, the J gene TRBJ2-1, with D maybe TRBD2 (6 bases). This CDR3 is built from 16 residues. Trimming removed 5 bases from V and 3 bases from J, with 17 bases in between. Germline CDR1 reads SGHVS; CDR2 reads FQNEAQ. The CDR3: CASSNSGTGFYNEQFF. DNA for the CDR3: TGTGCCAGCAGCAACTCCGGGACTGGGTTCTACAATGAGCAGTTCTTC.

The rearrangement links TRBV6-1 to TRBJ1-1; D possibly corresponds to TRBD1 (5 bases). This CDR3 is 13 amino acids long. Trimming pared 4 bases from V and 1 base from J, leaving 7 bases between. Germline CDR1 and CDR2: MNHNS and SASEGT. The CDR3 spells CASSAGRNTEAFF. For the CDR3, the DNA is TGTGCCAGCAGTGCGGGGCGGAACACTGAAGCTTTCTTT.

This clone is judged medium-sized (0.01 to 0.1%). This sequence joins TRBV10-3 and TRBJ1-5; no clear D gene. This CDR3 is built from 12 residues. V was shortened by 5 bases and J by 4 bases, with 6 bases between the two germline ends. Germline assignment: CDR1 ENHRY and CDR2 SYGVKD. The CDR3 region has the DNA TGTGCCATCAGTCCGGGGAATCAGCCCCAGCATTTT. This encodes CAISPGNQPQHF.

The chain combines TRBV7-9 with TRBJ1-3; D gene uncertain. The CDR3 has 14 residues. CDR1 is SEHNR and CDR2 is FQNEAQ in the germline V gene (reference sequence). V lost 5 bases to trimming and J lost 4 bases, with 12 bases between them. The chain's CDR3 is CASSIRAVGNTIYF. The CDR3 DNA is TGTGCCAGCAGCATTAGGGCCGTCGGAAACACCATATATTTT. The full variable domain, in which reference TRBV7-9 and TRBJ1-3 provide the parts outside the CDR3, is DTGVSQNPRHKITKRGQNVTFRCDPISEHNRLYWYRQTLGQGPEFLTYFQNEAQLEKSRLLSDRFSAERPKGSFSTLEIQRTEQGDSAMYLCASSIRAVGNTIYFGEGSWLTVV.

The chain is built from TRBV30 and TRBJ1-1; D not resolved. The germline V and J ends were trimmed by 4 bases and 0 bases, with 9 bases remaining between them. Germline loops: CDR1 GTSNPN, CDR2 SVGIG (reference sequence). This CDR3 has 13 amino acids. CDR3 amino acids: CAWNLGLNTEAFF. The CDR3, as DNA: TGTGCCTGGAATCTGGGTCTGAACACTGAAGCTTTCTTT.

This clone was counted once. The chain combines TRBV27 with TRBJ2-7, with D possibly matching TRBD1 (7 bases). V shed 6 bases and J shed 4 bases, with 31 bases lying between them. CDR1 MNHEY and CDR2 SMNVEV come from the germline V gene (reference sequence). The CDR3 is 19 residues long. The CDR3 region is CASSPIRDSRKRARYEQYF. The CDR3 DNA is TGTGCCAGCAGCCCCATCCGGGACAGCCGGAAGCGGGCGAGGTACGAGCAGTACTTC.